This T cell receptor beta chain is from a study of T-cell memory formation after mild COVID-19. The overall study: TCR clusters were largely donor specific.

Trimming cost V 4 bases and J 3 bases; bases outside gene matches: 6. Germline V gives CDR1 SGHRS, CDR2 YFSETQ. The length of the CDR3 is 14 residues. This clonotype was counted ten times or more. TCRdb analysed the 5' RACE reads with MiXCR anew, one entry per CDR3 protein. Counted here are about 440,000 distinct CDR3 sequences, about 20% occurring once; the ten biggest clones make up approximately 8.4%. V and J are TRBV5-1 and TRBJ1-2; TRBD1 aligns across 7 bases. The sequence was collected from an adult woman who had mild COVID-19 (a few samples of this study predate the infection). Cell type and time point are not known. The specimen sequenced was PBMCs or a T cell subset sorted from them (not recorded which). The CDR3 nucleotides read TGCGCCAGCAGCCGGGACAGCGGATACTATGGCTACACCTTC. Protein: CASSRDSGYYGYTF. Together with reference TRBV5-1 and TRBJ1-2, the CDR3 gives the full variable domain: KAGVTQTPRYLIKTRGQQVTLSCSPISGHRSVSWYQQTPGQGLQFLFEYFSETQRNKGNFPGRFSGRQFSNSRSEMNVSTLELGDSALYLCASSRDSGYYGYTFGSGTRLTVV.